The 22 T cell receptor beta chains below come from one sample, sequenced in a study of shared clonotypes between healthy human individuals. Data came from immunoSEQ multiplex PCR; TCRdb stores just in-frame clones and leaves some out. The sample lists around 2.5 million clones, more than 85% seen once, with approximately 0.36% in the top ten. The sequenced sample was naive CD4+ T cells from PBMCs. The subset here: CD45RA+ positively selected. The receptors here all came from a young man in good health. Some clones in this sample may be carry-over from other donors' samples.

This chain uses TRBV18 with TRBJ2-7; the match to TRBD1 covers 7 bases. The CDR3 is made up of 16 amino acids. The V gene's germline CDR1 is KGHSH and CDR2 LQKENI. V shed 3 bases and J 3 bases; nucleotides not matched to a gene: 11. The CDR3 spells CASSPTTGQLNYEQYF. The CDR3 DNA follows: TGTGCCAGCTCACCGACTACGGGACAGCTCAACTACGAGCAGTACTTC.

This chain connects TRBV27 to TRBJ2-7; D is undetermined. Germline V CDR1 and CDR2: MNHEY, SMNVEV (reference sequence). The CDR3 contains 14 residues. With 6 bases removed from V and 3 bases from J, the gap between germline ends came to 15 bases. For the CDR3, the DNA is TGTGCCAGCAGACCCCCCGGTAGGCGCTACGAGCAGTACTTC. It encodes CASRPPGRRYEQYF.

V usage is TRBV7-9 and J usage is TRBJ2-7, with TRBD1 identical over 7 bases. This CDR3 comprises 11 residues. CDR1 and CDR2 from the germline V gene are SEHNR and FQNEAQ (reference sequence). V trimming: 10 bases; J trimming: 2 bases; junction bases outside the gene matches: 2. The CDR3, as DNA: TGTGCCATTGGGACAGCCTACGAGCAGTACTTC. Its translation is CAIGTAYEQYF.

This clone was seen a few times. Other DNA sequences in this specimen translate into the identical CDR3. The chain recombines TRBV28 with TRBJ1-1, with D unclear. From germline, CDR1 is MDHEN and CDR2 SYDVKM. CDR3 length equals 12 residues. V lost 8 bases, J lost 0 bases, and 7 bases lay in between. CDR3 amino acids: CASSYLNTEAFF. Written as DNA, the CDR3 is TGTGCCAGCTCCTACTTGAACACTGAAGCTTTCTTT.

The V gene is TRBV9, the J gene TRBJ2-2, with D perhaps matching TRBD1 (7 bases). Trimming stripped 0 bases from V and 9 bases from J, with 15 bases between. Germline loops: CDR1 SGDLS, CDR2 YYNGEE. The CDR3 spans 15 residues. Here the CDR3 DNA reads TGTGCCAGCAGCGTAGAGCCAGGGGGGTTCCGGGAGCTGTTTTTT. It encodes CASSVEPGGFRELFF.

This chain links TRBV9 with TRBJ2-3; D is unresolved. Between the trimmed V and J ends, which lost 3 bases and 6 bases, there was a span of 8 bases. The germline V gene has CDR1 SGDLS and CDR2 YYNGEE. This CDR3 comprises 12 residues. CDR3 DNA sequence: TGTGCCAGCAGCGCGGTAGGGGATACGCAGTATTTT. This encodes CASSAVGDTQYF.

The genes are TRBV9 and TRBJ1-2; a possible D gene is TRBD1 (5 bases). The germline V and J ends were trimmed by 0 bases and 3 bases, with 15 bases remaining between them. Germline V lookup: CDR1 SGDLS, CDR2 YYNGEE. The CDR3 has 16 residues. The CDR3 sequence is CASSVDVGEGHYGYTF. DNA of the CDR3: TGTGCCAGCAGCGTAGACGTAGGGGAGGGCCACTATGGCTACACCTTC.

The chain carries TRBV6-5 and TRBJ2-7, with TRBD1 as a possible D gene (6 bases). Trimming removed 5 bases from V and 3 bases from J, with 11 bases in between. The CDR3 contains 13 residues. CDR1 MNHEY and CDR2 SVGAGI come from the germline V gene. The CDR3 here is CASSGDIFYEQYF. As DNA, the CDR3 is TGTGCCAGCAGTGGGGACATTTTCTACGAGCAGTACTTC.

Turning to this clone: This specimen includes other DNA sequences encoding the same CDR3. This chain joins TRBV28 and TRBJ2-1; D is uncertain. CDR1 is MDHEN, CDR2 SYDVKM, per germline. Trimming stripped 6 bases from V and 0 bases from J, with 15 bases between. The CDR3 extends over 16 amino acids. The CDR3 DNA follows: TGTGCCAGCAGCTCCCGTACAGCCAGCTCCTACAATGAGCAGTTCTTC. It yields the protein CASSSRTASSYNEQFF.

With regard to this clone: The sample contains more than one DNA sequence encoding this CDR3. J is TRBJ2-3 and V is TRBV5-1; D might be TRBD2 (5 bases). CDR1 is SGHRS and CDR2 is YFSETQ in the germline V gene. This CDR3 has 14 residues. Trimming pared 1 base from V and 3 bases from J, leaving 9 bases between. In DNA form, the CDR3 reads TGCGCCAGCAGCTTGTTCCCGGGGACAGATACGCAGTATTTT. It encodes CASSLFPGTDTQYF.

The rearrangement joins TRBV27 to TRBJ1-1; 9 positions agree with TRBD1. The V segment lost 6 bases and the J segment 1 base; nucleotides outside the gene matches: 12. Per the germline V gene, CDR1 is MNHEY and CDR2 is SMNVEV (reference sequence). CDR3 length: 17 amino acids. The CDR3 protein is CASSYQRQGVPNTEAFF. The CDR3 nucleotides are TGTGCCAGCAGCTATCAAAGACAGGGGGTCCCGAACACTGAAGCTTTCTTT.

In the case of this clone: This sample also contains other DNA sequences that code for the same CDR3. The chain is built from TRBV19 and TRBJ2-1; D may be TRBD1 (7 bases). The CDR3 length is 15 residues. Trimming took off 1 base at V and 1 base at J, with 8 bases between the two ends. CDR1 is LNHDA and CDR2 is SQIVND in the germline V gene (reference sequence). The CDR3 region is CASSIAGGSYNEQFF. The CDR3 region has the DNA TGTGCCAGTAGTATAGCAGGGGGGTCCTACAATGAGCAGTTCTTC.

In the case of this clone: This sample includes further DNA sequences coding for the same CDR3. This rearrangement joins TRBV5-6 to TRBJ2-7; D uncertain. The CDR3 covers 12 residues. Germline V lookup: CDR1 SGHDT, CDR2 YYEEEE. V was trimmed by 1 base and J by 4 bases, leaving 6 bases between them. The CDR3 sequence is CASSLYGYEQYF. The CDR3 nucleotides are TGTGCCAGCAGCTTGTACGGGTACGAGCAGTACTTC. Supplemented by reference TRBV5-6 and TRBJ2-7, the full variable domain reads DAGVTQSPTHLIKTRGQQVTLRCSPKSGHDTVSWYQQALGQGPQFIFQYYEEEERQRGNFPDRFSGHQFPNYSSELNVNALLLGDSALYLCASSLYGYEQYFGPGTRLTVT.

This chain uses TRBV18 with TRBJ2-1, with D unclear. V gave up 2 bases and J gave up 0 bases, with 14 bases separating them. Germline assignment: CDR1 KGHSH and CDR2 LQKENI. The length of the CDR3 is 17 residues. This CDR3 is CASSPYVPVGSYNEQFF. DNA for the CDR3: TGTGCCAGCTCACCATACGTCCCCGTGGGCTCCTACAATGAGCAGTTCTTC.

The chain links TRBV7-2 to TRBJ2-2; 12 bases line up with TRBD1. Looked up from germline, CDR1 is SGHTA and CDR2 is FQGNSA. The CDR3 covers 15 residues. V lost 3 bases, J lost 6 bases, and 2 bases stayed unmatched. The CDR3 sequence is CASSLGQGAAGELFF. The CDR3, as DNA: TGTGCCAGCAGCTTGGGACAGGGGGCTGCCGGGGAGCTGTTTTTT.

The gene calls are TRBV5-1 and TRBJ2-1; TRBD2 matches 12 bases. The junction had 2 bases not matched to a gene; V was cut back by 5 bases and J by 5 bases. CDR1 SGHRS and CDR2 YFSETQ come from the germline V gene. The CDR3 is 14 amino acids. In DNA form, the CDR3 reads TGCGCCAGCAGTCGACTAGCGGGGGACAATGAGCAGTTCTTC. Residues: CASSRLAGDNEQFF.

The chain links TRBV7-9 to TRBJ1-2, with a weak D call TRBD1 (5 bases). V dropped 5 bases and J dropped 4 bases, with 11 bases sitting between them. Germline V gene sequence: CDR1 SEHNR, CDR2 FQNEAQ (reference sequence). The CDR3 loop spans 13 amino acids. The DNA for the CDR3 is TGTGCCAGCAGCAAATGGGACTTCTATGGCTACACCTTC. Translated: CASSKWDFYGYTF.

This rearrangement joins TRBV7-9 to TRBJ2-1; D is unresolved. CDR3 length equals 14 residues. The V and J ends lost 4 bases and 0 bases respectively, with 7 bases between them. Germline lookup yields CDR1 SEHNR and CDR2 FQNEAQ (reference sequence). CDR3 coding DNA: TGTGCCAGCAGCTCCTGGGTCTCCTACAATGAGCAGTTCTTC. Amino acids: CASSSWVSYNEQFF.

This chain links TRBV27 with TRBJ2-6, with 7 bases lining up with TRBD2. Germline V gene sequence: CDR1 MNHEY, CDR2 SMNVEV (reference sequence). V gave up 3 bases and J gave up 0 bases; unmatched junction bases: 5. The CDR3 spans 17 residues. In DNA form, the CDR3 reads TGTGCCAGCAGTTTTTGGGAGGGACCCTCTGGGGCCAACGTCCTGACTTTC. Its translation: CASSFWEGPSGANVLTF.

In this sample, this clone turned up a few times. This rearrangement joins TRBV6-6 to TRBJ1-1; the D is unclear. V lost 2 bases to trimming and J lost 6 bases, with 10 bases between them. This CDR3 region has 13 residues. CDR1 is MNHNY and CDR2 is SVGAGI in the germline V gene (reference sequence). The CDR3 nucleotides read TGTGCCAGCAGTTACGGTTCCAACGCTGAAGCTTTCTTT. Translated: CASSYGSNAEAFF.

A word on this clone: This sample also contains other DNA sequences that code for the same CDR3. The J gene is TRBJ1-2, the V gene TRBV5-4; D is unclear. Germline loops: CDR1 SGHNT, CDR2 YYREEE (reference sequence). The length of the CDR3 is 13 residues. Trimming left V 0 bases short and J 1 base short, with 4 bases between. CDR3 DNA: TGTGCCAGCAGCTTGGGAGTTAACTATGGCTACACCTTC. Translation: CASSLGVNYGYTF.

This chain links TRBV5-5 with TRBJ1-5; D is possibly TRBD1 (6 bases). The CDR3 runs to 15 residues. Per germline, CDR1 SGHKS and CDR2 YYEKEE (reference sequence). The V and J ends lost 0 bases and 0 bases respectively, with 7 bases between them. The CDR3 protein is CASSLEQGSNQPQHF. Written as DNA, the CDR3 is TGTGCCAGCAGCTTGGAACAGGGTAGCAATCAGCCCCAGCATTTT. Together with reference TRBV5-5 and TRBJ1-5, the CDR3 gives the full variable domain: DAGVTQSPTHLIKTRGQQVTLRCSPISGHKSVSWYQQVLGQGPQFIFQYYEKEERGRGNFPDRFSARQFPNYSSELNVNALLLGDSALYLCASSLEQGSNQPQHFGDGTRLSIL.